Following are 23 T cell receptor beta chains from one sample sequenced in a study of cytomegalovirus exposure and HLA in healthy donors. The PCR used 60 Vbeta and 13 Jbeta primers. Clones were sequenced by immunoSEQ multiplex PCR, and TCRdb holds only the in-frame ones, with some missing. The table shows 120,000 or so clones, with more than 70% occurring only once. Sequenced: PBMCs. These receptors originate from a human donor in good health.

This chain links TRBV19 with TRBJ2-1, with 7 bases fitting TRBD1. The length of the CDR3 is 14 residues. V lost 10 bases, J lost 3 bases, and 9 bases stayed unmatched. Germline values: CDR1 LNHDA, CDR2 SQIVND (reference sequence). The CDR3 sequence: CATTRQGDYNEQFF. CDR3 bases: TGTGCCACCACACGACAGGGAGACTACAATGAGCAGTTCTTC.

As concerns this clone: Additional DNA sequences in this sample encode the identical CDR3. The V gene is TRBV9, the J gene TRBJ2-1; weak D call: TRBD2 (6 bases). Per the germline V gene, CDR1 is SGDLS and CDR2 is YYNGEE. V gave up 1 base and J gave up 0 bases, with 20 bases separating them. The CDR3 runs to 19 residues. CDR3 nucleotides: TGTGCCAGCAGCGTATCCGGACTGGCGGGGCTGAGCTCCTACAATGAGCAGTTCTTC. Its protein product is CASSVSGLAGLSSYNEQFF.

As to this clone: The junction does not match germline at one end; this may be a read error. The V call is TRBV9, the J call TRBJ2-6; TRBD1 agrees at 7 bases. The CDR3 runs to 17 residues. Germline V gene sequence: CDR1 SGDLS, CDR2 YYNGEE. CDR3 protein: CSSSVNRGRAGANVLTF. The DNA of the CDR3 is TGTTCCAGCAGCGTTAACAGGGGTAGAGCTGGGGCCAACGTCCTGACTTTC.

J is TRBJ1-2 and V is TRBV5-6; 7 bases are a match to TRBD1. Germline V gives CDR1 SGHDT, CDR2 YYEEEE. The junction had 4 bases not matched to a gene; V was cut back by 1 base and J by 4 bases. This CDR3 contains 14 residues. For the CDR3, the DNA is TGTGCCAGCAGCTTGATCCGGGACAGCTATGGCTACACCTTC. As protein: CASSLIRDSYGYTF. The variable domain in full, with the rest retrieved from reference TRBV5-6 and TRBJ1-2, is DAGVTQSPTHLIKTRGQQVTLRCSPKSGHDTVSWYQQALGQGPQFIFQYYEEEERQRGNFPDRFSGHQFPNYSSELNVNALLLGDSALYLCASSLIRDSYGYTFGSGTRLTVV.

The genes are TRBV6-5 and TRBJ1-2; perhaps TRBD1 as D (6 bases). This CDR3 spans 14 amino acids. V lost 8 bases, J lost 6 bases, and 19 bases lay in between. The germline CDR1 and CDR2 sequences are MNHEY and SVGAGI. This chain's CDR3 is CASPEKGDKDGYTF. CDR3 in DNA: TGTGCCAGCCCCGAGAAGGGGGATAAGGATGGCTACACCTTC.

The CDR3 DNA follows: TGTGCCACCCGGAAAGAGGATATAACCGGGGAGCTGTTTTTT. It yields the protein CATRKEDITGELFF. The rearrangement links TRBV2 to TRBJ2-2; D is ambiguous. Germline V CDR1 and CDR2: SNHLY, FYNNEI. This CDR3 comprises 14 residues. Deletions cut 10 bases from V and 5 bases from J, with 17 bases between.

Comments on this clone: Germline and junction disagree at one end, which may indicate a read error. This rearrangement joins TRBV2 to TRBJ1-1, with D unclear. Germline CDR1 reads SNHLY; CDR2 reads FYNNEI. The CDR3 runs to 15 residues. The CDR3 sequence is CVSSEARLVNTEAFF. Here the CDR3 DNA reads TGTGTCAGCAGTGAAGCCCGGTTAGTGAACACTGAAGCTTTCTTT.

This chain joins TRBV27 and TRBJ2-7; D is unclear. V shed 2 bases and J shed 6 bases, with 5 bases lying between them. The CDR3 totals 11 residues. The germline V gene encodes CDR1 MNHEY and CDR2 SMNVEV (reference sequence). The CDR3 region is CASSLRSEQYF. The CDR3 nucleotides are TGTGCCAGCAGTTTAAGGAGCGAGCAGTACTTC.

The chain employs TRBV9 and TRBJ2-3; TRBD2 is a possible D gene (6 bases). The CDR3 loop spans 16 amino acids. V shed 4 bases and J shed 2 bases, with 17 bases lying between them. CDR1 is SGDLS, CDR2 YYNGEE, per germline. The CDR3 DNA sequence: TGTGCCAGCAGCTCGGAGGGCCTTCCCGACACAGATACGCAGTATTTT. This translates into CASSSEGLPDTDTQYF.

This clone was found once. The J gene is TRBJ2-5, the V gene TRBV27; 7 nucleotides align to TRBD1. There are 15 residues in the CDR3. Unmatched junction bases numbered 4, after V lost 2 bases and J lost 1 base. Germline assignment: CDR1 MNHEY and CDR2 SMNVEV (reference sequence). CDR3 DNA sequence: TGTGCCAGCAGTTTAGTCTGGACAGGCCAAGAGACCCAGTACTTC. Amino acid sequence: CASSLVWTGQETQYF.

This rearrangement joins TRBV9 to TRBJ1-2, with unresolved D. Trimming pared 6 bases from V and 4 bases from J, leaving 16 bases between. Germline values: CDR1 SGDLS, CDR2 YYNGEE. The CDR3 has 14 amino acids. The chain's CDR3 is CASTATVGVYGYTF. The DNA of the CDR3 is TGTGCCAGCACCGCTACCGTGGGCGTCTATGGCTACACCTTC.

V is TRBV11-2 and J is TRBJ2-1; TRBD2 aligns across 11 bases. This CDR3 comprises 16 residues. V shed 5 bases, J shed 2 bases, and the junction held 5 bases outside the gene matches. Germline V gene sequence: CDR1 SGHAT, CDR2 FQNNGV. The CDR3, as DNA: TGTGCCAGCAGCACCAATAGCGGGGGGGCCTACAATGAGCAGTTCTTC. Protein sequence: CASSTNSGGAYNEQFF.

The chain combines TRBV5-1 with TRBJ2-5; 8 bases line up with TRBD1. The length of the CDR3 is 15 residues. Germline V gene sequence: CDR1 SGHRS, CDR2 YFSETQ. V lost 2 bases to trimming and J lost 5 bases; unmatched junction nucleotides: 8. The CDR3: CASSFDRGVGETQYF. The DNA for the CDR3 is TGCGCCAGCAGCTTCGACAGGGGTGTTGGGGAGACCCAGTACTTC.

The chain employs TRBV27 and TRBJ2-2; 8 bases align to TRBD2. The V segment lost 10 bases and the J segment 3 bases; nucleotides outside the gene matches: 10. The CDR3 covers 15 residues. Germline lookup yields CDR1 MNHEY and CDR2 SMNVEV (reference sequence). The CDR3 region has the DNA TGTGCCACAAGTTTAGCGGGGAAATACACCGGGGAGCTGTTTTTT. It yields the protein CATSLAGKYTGELFF.

The V gene is TRBV5-1, the J gene TRBJ2-3; 7 nucleotides align to TRBD1. V was pared by 4 bases and J by 4 bases, with 15 bases of the junction left unmatched. Germline V CDR1 and CDR2: SGHRS, YFSETQ. The CDR3 has 17 residues. The CDR3 nucleotides are TGCGCCAGCAGCGGCGCGACAGGGCGGATCAACGCAGATACGCAGTATTTT. This sequence encodes CASSGATGRINADTQYF.

This sequence joins TRBV10-3 and TRBJ1-3; TRBD1 might be the D (5 bases). Germline-derived CDR1 and CDR2 are ENHRY and SYGVKD. The CDR3 runs to 14 residues. V was cut by 11 bases and J by 0 bases, with 14 bases left in between. The CDR3 here is CAVARVDSGNTIYF. In DNA form, the CDR3 reads TGTGCCGTGGCCAGGGTCGACTCTGGAAACACCATATATTTT.

The chain uses TRBV5-6 and TRBJ2-7; TRBD1 might be the D (6 bases). The CDR3 runs 14 residues. The germline V gene encodes CDR1 SGHDT and CDR2 YYEEEE. Trimming shortened V by 2 bases and J by 2 bases, and 11 bases separated the two germline ends. CDR3 bases: TGTGCCAGCAGCTTCGGGACACAGACCTACGAGCAGTACTTC. Translated, it gives CASSFGTQTYEQYF.

The chain joins TRBV6-5 to TRBJ2-1; 7 nucleotides line up with TRBD2. The CDR3 length is 15 residues. The V and J ends lost 6 bases and 4 bases, in that order; junction bases with no gene match: 9. The germline gives CDR1 MNHEY, CDR2 SVGAGI. CDR3 nucleotide sequence: TGTGCCAGCAGCTTAGCGGGTGACTTTTACAATGAGCAGTTCTTC. It translates to CASSLAGDFYNEQFF.

The chain links TRBV6-5 to TRBJ1-2; TRBD1 agrees at 10 bases. With 5 bases clipped from V and 4 bases from J, the junction kept 4 bases outside the gene matches. The CDR3 consists of 14 residues. Looked up from germline, CDR1 is MNHEY and CDR2 is SVGAGI. CDR3 DNA: TGTGCCAGCAGTGCGAGGACAGGGGGCTATGGCTACACCTTC. Its protein product is CASSARTGGYGYTF.

V and J are TRBV10-1 and TRBJ2-7; 14 bases fit TRBD2. CDR1 is WNHNN, CDR2 SYGVQD, per germline (reference sequence). This CDR3 comprises 17 residues. The ends lost 6 bases at V and 0 bases at J; junction bases unmatched: 7. Written as DNA, the CDR3 is TGCGCCAGCAGCGCCGGGACTAGCGGGGGCCACTCCTACGAGCAGTACTTC. As protein: CASSAGTSGGHSYEQYF.

The chain couples TRBV4-1 to TRBJ2-7, with 11 bases identical to TRBD2. Germline loops: CDR1 MGHRA, CDR2 YSYEKL. This CDR3 is built from 15 residues. V shed 3 bases, J shed 5 bases, and the junction held 6 bases outside the gene matches. CDR3 sequence reads: CASSHTLAGVDEQYF. The CDR3 nucleotides read TGCGCCAGCAGCCACACACTAGCGGGGGTCGACGAGCAGTACTTC.

The chain links TRBV11-2 to TRBJ2-1; 12 positions match TRBD1. V shed 4 bases, J shed 9 bases, and the junction held 10 bases outside the gene matches. The CDR3 contains 16 residues. Germline CDR1 SGHAT, CDR2 FQNNGV. Written as DNA, the CDR3 is TGTGCCAGCAGCTCCATAGGGGGACAGGGGGCAACTGAGCAGTTCTTC. It encodes CASSSIGGQGATEQFF.

The rearrangement links TRBV5-6 to TRBJ2-1; D gene unclear. This CDR3 has 11 residues. Per the germline V gene, CDR1 is SGHDT and CDR2 is YYEEEE. V shed 4 bases and J shed 10 bases, with 9 bases lying between them. DNA of the CDR3: TGTGCCAGCAGCCAAACAACCGAGCAGTTCTTC. Translating it yields CASSQTTEQFF.